The 11 T cell receptor beta chains listed next were all sequenced from one sample in a study of cytomegalovirus exposure and HLA in healthy donors. Assay: immunoSEQ multiplex PCR; the TCRdb copy retains only in-frame clones and omits some. Of about 150,000 clones in the sample, roughly 84% were seen once. The sequenced sample consisted of PBMCs. The receptors originated from a human donor in good health.

The chain employs TRBV18 and TRBJ1-4, with a weak D call TRBD1 (6 bases). V shed 6 bases and J shed 7 bases, with 15 bases lying between them. The CDR3 has 14 amino acids. Germline values: CDR1 KGHSH, CDR2 LQKENI. CDR3 protein: CASSTGPVGEKLFF. The CDR3 DNA reads TGTGCCAGCTCGACAGGCCCCGTGGGTGAAAAACTGTTTTTT.

This clone has a handful of counts. The chain employs TRBV19 and TRBJ2-7; TRBD1 matches 7 bases. Unmatched junction bases numbered 6, after V lost 10 bases and J lost 0 bases. This CDR3 region has 13 residues. Looked up from germline, CDR1 is LNHDA and CDR2 is SQIVND (reference sequence). As DNA, the CDR3 is TGTGCCACCGGACAGGCAAGCTCCTACGAGCAGTACTTC. This encodes CATGQASSYEQYF.

The genes are TRBV7-9 and TRBJ1-1, with TRBD1 matching 8 bases. The CDR3 extends over 15 amino acids. Germline V gene lookup returns CDR1 SEHNR and CDR2 FQNEAQ (reference sequence). Trimming at V came to 1 base and at J to 1 base, leaving 2 bases not matched to a gene. CDR3 sequence: CASSLGDRQNTEAFF. DNA of the CDR3: TGTGCCAGCAGCTTAGGGGACAGGCAGAACACTGAAGCTTTCTTT.

The chain employs TRBV27 and TRBJ2-7; 12 bases are a match to TRBD2. The V segment lost 6 bases and the J segment 6 bases; nucleotides outside the gene matches: 6. The CDR3 spans 14 residues. Germline V gene sequence: CDR1 MNHEY, CDR2 SMNVEV (reference sequence). This CDR3 reads CASSPSGRAREQYF. The DNA for the CDR3 is TGTGCCAGCAGCCCTAGCGGGAGGGCGCGCGAGCAGTACTTC.

This clone was picked up one time. The chain has TRBV5-1 and TRBJ2-1, with D perhaps TRBD1 (7 bases). This CDR3 region has 15 residues. The germline V gene encodes CDR1 SGHRS and CDR2 YFSETQ. Trimming cost V 1 base and J 8 bases, with 16 bases left between them. For the CDR3, the DNA is TGCGCCAGCAGCTTGATGACAGGGAGGAGTGATGAGCAGTTCTTC. It specifies CASSLMTGRSDEQFF.

The CDR3: CASSLAPGETQYF. CDR3 bases: TGTGCCAGCAGCTTAGCACCCGGGGAGACCCAGTACTTC. The chain uses TRBV7-7 and TRBJ2-5; D ambiguous. Looked up from germline, CDR1 is SSHAT and CDR2 is FNYEAQ (reference sequence). The CDR3 consists of 13 residues. The V and J ends lost 0 bases and 5 bases respectively, with 7 bases between them.

This chain links TRBV6-1 with TRBJ2-1; possibly TRBD1 for D (5 bases). V was cut by 0 bases and J by 7 bases, with 13 bases left in between. CDR1 and CDR2 (germline): MNHNS, SASEGT. The CDR3 loop spans 15 amino acids. The CDR3 region is CASSEAAGSYNEQFF. In nucleotides, the CDR3 is TGTGCCAGCAGTGAAGCCGCAGGGTCATATAATGAGCAGTTCTTC.

This clone has just a few counts. The chain couples TRBV2 to TRBJ1-2, with TRBD1 as a possible D gene (5 bases). The CDR3 extends over 13 amino acids. Trimming cost V 2 bases and J 7 bases, with 11 bases left between them. Germline CDR1 and CDR2: SNHLY and FYNNEI. CDR3 nucleotides: TGTGCCAGCAGTGAAAGGGGCACAGGTGGCTACACCTTC. Its translation: CASSERGTGGYTF.

The chain is built from TRBV6-1 and TRBJ2-7, with TRBD2 as a possible D gene (6 bases). V was cut by 1 base and J by 3 bases, with 13 bases left in between. This CDR3 has 15 amino acids. Germline values: CDR1 MNHNS, CDR2 SASEGT. The CDR3: CASSEVGGRVYEQYF. The DNA of the CDR3 is TGTGCCAGCAGTGAAGTGGGGGGTAGAGTCTACGAGCAGTACTTC.

The chain joins TRBV13 to TRBJ1-3; D is undetermined. Germline loops: CDR1 PRHDT, CDR2 FYEKMQ (reference sequence). The CDR3 sequence is 12 residues long. With 5 bases removed from V and 3 bases from J, the gap between germline ends came to 5 bases. The CDR3 DNA reads as TGTGCCAGCAGCGCGTATGGAAACACCATATATTTT. Its protein is CASSAYGNTIYF.

The rearrangement uses TRBV7-9 and TRBJ2-7; maybe TRBD2 (6 bases). Trimming cost V 5 bases and J 2 bases, with 25 bases left between them. Looked up from germline, CDR1 is SEHNR and CDR2 is FQNEAQ (reference sequence). This CDR3 is built from 18 residues. The CDR3 region is CASSPSLERAAWTYEQYF. The CDR3, as DNA: TGTGCCAGCAGCCCATCCTTAGAGCGGGCCGCATGGACCTACGAGCAGTACTTC.